The rows below give T cell receptor beta chains drawn from one sample of a study of cytomegalovirus exposure and HLA in healthy donors. Method: immunoSEQ multiplex PCR; TCRdb's copy keeps in-frame clones and lacks some. There are around 200,000 clones in the sample; 82% occur only once, and 6% lies in the top ten. Sequenced: PBMCs. The receptors were sampled from a man aged 40-49 years in good health and CMV-seropositive. The CDR3 runs from the conserved cysteine through the conserved F or W. The D gene is left open where the match is weak. Size tells how often a clone was seen (once, few, many) or the class of an expanded clone, and some rows leave it out.

abundance	v_gene	j_gene	d_gene	len	CDR3nt	CDR3aa
-	TRBV6-5	TRBJ2-3	-	16	TGTGCCAGCAGTTACTCGAGCGGAATGGGGACAGATACGCAGTATTTT	CASSYSSGMGTDTQYF
few	TRBV7-2	TRBJ2-4	TRBD1	14	TGTGCCAGCAGCCCAAGGACAGGGATGAACATTCAGTACTTC	CASSPRTGMNIQYF
-	TRBV11-3	TRBJ1-2	TRBD1	13	TGTGCCAGCAGTTGGCGACAGGGGGATGGCTACACCTTC	CASSWRQGDGYTF
-	TRBV4-1	TRBJ1-1	-	15	TGCGCCAGCAGCCAAGATTTTACGGGTCACACTGAAGCTTTCTTT	CASSQDFTGHTEAFF
once	TRBV18	TRBJ1-5	TRBD1	13	TGTGCCAGCTCAGGGGGACAGAATCAGCCCCAGCATTTT	CASSGGQNQPQHF
few	TRBV30	TRBJ2-3	-	12	TGTGCCTGGAGTTCAGGGTTAGATACGCAGTATTTT	CAWSSGLDTQYF
-	TRBV18	TRBJ1-4	-	16	TGTGCCAGCTCACCAGGAAGCGGGCAGTTAAATGAAAAACTGTTTTTT	CASSPGSGQLNEKLFF
-	TRBV7-3	TRBJ2-1	-	13	TGTGCCAGCAGCTTAACCCTTAGTGGTGAGCAGTTCTTC	CASSLTLSGEQFF
-	TRBV7-3	TRBJ2-6	TRBD1	16	TGTGCCAGCAGCAACAGGGGGACCTCTGGGGCCAACGTCCTGACTTTC	CASSNRGTSGANVLTF
-	TRBV6-1	TRBJ1-3	-	14	TGTGCCAGCAGTGTCGGGGTTTCTGGAAACACCATATATTTT	CASSVGVSGNTIYF
-	TRBV7-9	TRBJ2-1	TRBD1	14	TGTGCCAGCAGCTTAGCGCTAGGGACAGGGAGTTCCTTCTTC	CASSLALGTGSSFF
-	TRBV14	TRBJ2-7	-	12	TGTGCCAGCAGCCCCGGGAGCCACGAGCAGTACTTC	CASSPGSHEQYF
-	TRBV7-8	TRBJ1-4	-	14	TGTGCCAGCAGCCCAGTCGGGGATGGAGAAAAACTGTTTTTT	CASSPVGDGEKLFF